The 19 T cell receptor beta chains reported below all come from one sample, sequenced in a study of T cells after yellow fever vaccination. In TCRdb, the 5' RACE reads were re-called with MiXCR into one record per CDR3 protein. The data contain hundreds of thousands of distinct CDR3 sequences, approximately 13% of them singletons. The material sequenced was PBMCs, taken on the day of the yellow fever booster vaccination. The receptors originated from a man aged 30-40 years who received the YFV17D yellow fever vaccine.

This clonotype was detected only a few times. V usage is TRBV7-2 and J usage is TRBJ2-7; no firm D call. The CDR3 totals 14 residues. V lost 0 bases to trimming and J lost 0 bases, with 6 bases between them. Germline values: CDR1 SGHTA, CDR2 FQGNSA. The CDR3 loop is CASSLAYSSYEQYF. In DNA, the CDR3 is TGTGCCAGCAGCTTAGCGTACTCCTCCTACGAGCAGTACTTC.

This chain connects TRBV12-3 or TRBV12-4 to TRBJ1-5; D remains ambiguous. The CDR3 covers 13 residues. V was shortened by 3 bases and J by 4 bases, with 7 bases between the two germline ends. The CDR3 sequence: CASSLHENQPQHF. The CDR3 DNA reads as TGTGCCAGCAGTTTGCACGAGAATCAGCCCCAGCATTTT.

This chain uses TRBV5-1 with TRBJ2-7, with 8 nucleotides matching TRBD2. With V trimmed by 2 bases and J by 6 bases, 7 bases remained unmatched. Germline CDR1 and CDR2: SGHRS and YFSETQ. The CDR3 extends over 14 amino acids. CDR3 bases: TGCGCCAGCAGCTTTTCGGGAGGGCCGGTCGAGCAGTACTTC. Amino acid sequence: CASSFSGGPVEQYF.

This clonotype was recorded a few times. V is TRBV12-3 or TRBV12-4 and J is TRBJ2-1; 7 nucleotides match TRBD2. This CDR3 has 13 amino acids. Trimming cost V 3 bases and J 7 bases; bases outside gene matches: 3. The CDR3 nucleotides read TGTGCCAGCAGTTTCCGGGAGGTGAATGAGCAGTTCTTC. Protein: CASSFREVNEQFF.

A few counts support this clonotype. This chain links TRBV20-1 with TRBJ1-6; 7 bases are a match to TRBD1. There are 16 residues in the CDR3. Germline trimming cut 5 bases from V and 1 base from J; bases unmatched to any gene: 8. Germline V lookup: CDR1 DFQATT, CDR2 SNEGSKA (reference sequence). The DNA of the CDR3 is TGCAGTGCTCCACATGCACAGGGGTCCTATAATTCACCCCTCCACTTT. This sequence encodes CSAPHAQGSYNSPLHF.

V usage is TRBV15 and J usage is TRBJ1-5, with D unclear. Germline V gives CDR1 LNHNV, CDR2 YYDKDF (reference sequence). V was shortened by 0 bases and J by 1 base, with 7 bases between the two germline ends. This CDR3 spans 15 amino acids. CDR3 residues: CATSREGGSNQPQHF. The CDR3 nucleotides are TGTGCCACCAGCAGAGAAGGCGGGAGCAATCAGCCCCAGCATTTT.

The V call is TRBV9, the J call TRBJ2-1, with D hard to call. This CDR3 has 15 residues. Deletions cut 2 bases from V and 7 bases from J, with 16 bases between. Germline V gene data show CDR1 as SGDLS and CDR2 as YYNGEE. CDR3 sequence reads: CASSVSGTLNNEQFF. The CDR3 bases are TGTGCCAGCAGCGTCAGTGGCACCTTAAATAATGAGCAGTTCTTC.

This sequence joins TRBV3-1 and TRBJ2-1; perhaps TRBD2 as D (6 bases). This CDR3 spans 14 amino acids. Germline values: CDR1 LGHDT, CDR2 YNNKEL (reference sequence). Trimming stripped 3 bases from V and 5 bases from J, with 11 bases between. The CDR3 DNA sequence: TGTGCCAGCAGCCATAGGACTACGAACAATGAGCAGTTCTTC. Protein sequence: CASSHRTTNNEQFF.

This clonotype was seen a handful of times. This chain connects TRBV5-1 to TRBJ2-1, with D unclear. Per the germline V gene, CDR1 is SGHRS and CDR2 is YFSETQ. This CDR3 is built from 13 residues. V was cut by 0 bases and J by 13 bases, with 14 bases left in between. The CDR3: CASSLDVYMIQFF. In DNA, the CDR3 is TGCGCCAGCAGCTTGGACGTTTATATGATACAGTTCTTC.

The CDR3 here is CRVGQGASEQYF. DNA for the CDR3: TGCAGAGTGGGACAGGGGGCTAGCGAGCAGTACTTC. The V gene is TRBV20-1, the J gene TRBJ2-7; 12 nucleotides agree with TRBD1. The CDR3 is 12 residues long. CDR1 is DFQATT, CDR2 SNEGSKA, per germline (reference sequence).

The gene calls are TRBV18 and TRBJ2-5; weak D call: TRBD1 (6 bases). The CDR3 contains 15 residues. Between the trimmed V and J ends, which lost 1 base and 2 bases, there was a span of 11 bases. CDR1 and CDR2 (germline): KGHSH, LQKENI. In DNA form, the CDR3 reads TGTGCCAGCTCACCACGGCAAAGGGGGCAAGAGACCCAGTACTTC. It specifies CASSPRQRGQETQYF.

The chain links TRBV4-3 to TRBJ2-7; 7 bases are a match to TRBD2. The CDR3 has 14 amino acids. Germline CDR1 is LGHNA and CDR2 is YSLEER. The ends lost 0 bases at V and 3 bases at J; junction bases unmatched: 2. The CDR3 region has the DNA TGCGCCAGCAGCCAAGATTGGGGGGGCTACGAGCAGTACTTC. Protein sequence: CASSQDWGGYEQYF.

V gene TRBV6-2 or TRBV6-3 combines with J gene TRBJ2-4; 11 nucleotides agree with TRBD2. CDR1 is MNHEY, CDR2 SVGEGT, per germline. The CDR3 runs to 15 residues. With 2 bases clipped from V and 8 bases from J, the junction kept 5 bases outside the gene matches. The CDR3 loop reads CASSYGSGRVDIQYF. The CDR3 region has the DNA TGTGCCAGCAGTTACGGTAGCGGGAGGGTCGACATTCAGTACTTC.

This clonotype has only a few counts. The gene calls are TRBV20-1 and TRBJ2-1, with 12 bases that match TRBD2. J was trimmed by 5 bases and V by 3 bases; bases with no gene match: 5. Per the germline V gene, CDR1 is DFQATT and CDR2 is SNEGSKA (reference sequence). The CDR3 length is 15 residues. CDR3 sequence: CSARGGLAGNNEQFF. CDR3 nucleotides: TGCAGTGCTAGGGGAGGACTAGCGGGAAACAATGAGCAGTTCTTC.

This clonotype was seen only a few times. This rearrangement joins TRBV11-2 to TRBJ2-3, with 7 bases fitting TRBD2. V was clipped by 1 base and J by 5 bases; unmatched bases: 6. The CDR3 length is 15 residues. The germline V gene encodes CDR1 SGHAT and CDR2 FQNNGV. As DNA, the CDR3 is TGTGCCAGCAGCTTAGGTTGGGGGGGTAAAGATACGCAGTATTTT. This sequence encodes CASSLGWGGKDTQYF. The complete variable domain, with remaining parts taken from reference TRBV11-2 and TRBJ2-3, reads EAGVAQSPRYKIIEKRQSVAFWCNPISGHATLYWYQQILGQGPKLLIQFQNNGVVDDSQLPKDRFSAERLKGVDSTLKIQPAKLEDSAVYLCASSLGWGGKDTQYFGPGTRLTVL.

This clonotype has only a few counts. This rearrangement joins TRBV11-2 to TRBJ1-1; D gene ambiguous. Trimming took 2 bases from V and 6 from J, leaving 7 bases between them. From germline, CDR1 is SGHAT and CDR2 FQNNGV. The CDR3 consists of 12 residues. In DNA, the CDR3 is TGTGCCAGCAGCTTAAGGCCCCCTGAAGCTTTCTTT. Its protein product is CASSLRPPEAFF.

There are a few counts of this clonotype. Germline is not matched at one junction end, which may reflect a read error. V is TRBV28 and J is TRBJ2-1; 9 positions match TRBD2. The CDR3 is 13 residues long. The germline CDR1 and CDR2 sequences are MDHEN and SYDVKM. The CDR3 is CASSFPGLAASFF. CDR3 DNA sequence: TGTGCCAGCAGTTTCCCGGGACTAGCTGCGTCTTTTTTC.

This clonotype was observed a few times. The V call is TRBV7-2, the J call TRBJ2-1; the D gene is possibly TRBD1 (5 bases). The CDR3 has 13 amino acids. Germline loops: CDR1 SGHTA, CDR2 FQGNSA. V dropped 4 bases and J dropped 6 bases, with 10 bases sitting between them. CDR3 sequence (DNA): TGTGCCAGCAGCTACTGGCAGGGCAATGAGCAGTTCTTC. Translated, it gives CASSYWQGNEQFF.

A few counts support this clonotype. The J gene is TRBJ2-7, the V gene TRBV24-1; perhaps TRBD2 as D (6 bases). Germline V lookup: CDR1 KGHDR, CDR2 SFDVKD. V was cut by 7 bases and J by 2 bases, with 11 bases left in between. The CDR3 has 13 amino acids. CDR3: CATSRGTAYEQYF. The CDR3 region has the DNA TGTGCCACCAGCCGCGGGACCGCCTACGAGCAGTACTTC.